The 28 T cell receptor beta chains below all came from one sample that was sequenced in a study of blood T cell repertoires in COVID-19. Data came from immunoSEQ multiplex PCR; TCRdb stores just in-frame clones and leaves some out. Found here are about 210,000 clones, about nine tenths of them singletons; the top ten hold 4.5% to 5.5%. Sequencing was performed on peripheral blood. These receptors came from a woman aged 40 to 55 with acute or convalescent COVID-19.

The chain is built from TRBV11-2 and TRBJ2-5, with 7 positions matching TRBD1. Germline CDR1 and CDR2: SGHAT and FQNNGV. The CDR3 spans 18 residues. The V gene end was trimmed by 4 bases and the J gene end by 0 bases; junction bases not matched to a gene: 14. For the CDR3, the DNA is TGTGCCAGCAGCTCCGCACTCGGGACAGTAGCGTACCAAGAGACCCAGTACTTC. Its protein is CASSSALGTVAYQETQYF.

This chain connects TRBV4-1 to TRBJ1-6; D gene ambiguous. The length of the CDR3 is 13 residues. The V end lost 0 bases, the J end lost 7 bases, and 4 bases lay between the germline ends. CDR1 MGHRA and CDR2 YSYEKL come from the germline V gene. This CDR3 reads CASSQERNSPLHF. The DNA for the CDR3 is TGCGCCAGCAGCCAAGAGAGGAATTCACCCCTCCACTTT.

There are a few counts of this clone. Written as DNA, the CDR3 is TGTGCCTGGAGTACAAAAGGACAGGGATCGGGGAAACTGTTTTTT. Protein sequence: CAWSTKGQGSGKLFF. The chain has TRBV30 and TRBJ1-4; the match to TRBD1 covers 8 bases. Germline V gene lookup returns CDR1 GTSNPN and CDR2 SVGIG (reference sequence). The length of the CDR3 is 15 residues. V trimming: 2 bases; J trimming: 11 bases; junction bases outside the gene matches: 13.

The CDR3 DNA sequence: TGCGCCAGCAGCCAAGATGGACAGAGCTCCTACGAGCAGTACGTC. Translated: CASSQDGQSSYEQYV. The chain joins TRBV4-1 to TRBJ2-7; tentative D call: TRBD1 (6 bases). Trimming took off 0 bases at V and 0 bases at J, with 9 bases between the two ends. This CDR3 contains 15 residues. Germline CDR1 is MGHRA and CDR2 is YSYEKL.

This chain connects TRBV5-1 to TRBJ1-4; D possibly corresponds to TRBD1 (5 bases). CDR1 is SGHRS, CDR2 YFSETQ, per germline. V was pared by 2 bases and J by 7 bases, with 15 bases between. CDR3 length: 15 amino acids. The CDR3 here is CASSFAGLPAEKLFF. Here the CDR3 DNA reads TGCGCCAGCAGCTTTGCGGGACTCCCGGCTGAAAAACTGTTTTTT.

The chain carries TRBV6-4 and TRBJ2-1; 9 nucleotides line up with TRBD2. The trim removed 6 bases at V and 6 bases at J, leaving 6 bases unmatched. Germline V lookup: CDR1 MRHNA, CDR2 SNTAGT. The CDR3 runs to 14 residues. CDR3 nucleotides: TGTGCCAGCAGCAAGCGGGGGGAGGCCAATGAGCAGTTCTTC. It specifies CASSKRGEANEQFF.

V gene TRBV5-6 combines with J gene TRBJ2-7; a possible D gene is TRBD1 (5 bases). V gave up 0 bases and J gave up 3 bases, with 7 bases separating them. The CDR3 is 13 amino acids. Per germline, CDR1 SGHDT and CDR2 YYEEEE. The CDR3 DNA sequence: TGTGCCAGCAGCTTGGGACAGTTCTACGAGCAGTACGTC. Translating gives CASSLGQFYEQYV.

This chain links TRBV6-1 with TRBJ1-2, with a tentative D call TRBD1 (5 bases). V was shortened by 3 bases and J by 2 bases, with 19 bases between the two germline ends. CDR1 is MNHNS, CDR2 SASEGT, per germline. CDR3 length equals 17 residues. CDR3 nucleotide sequence: TGTGCCAGCAGTGACCCCGTGGCGCGGGGGTGGAACTATGGCTACACCTTC. Protein: CASSDPVARGWNYGYTF.

The chain employs TRBV29-1 and TRBJ1-1, with 7 bases identical to TRBD1. The trim removed 7 bases at V and 1 base at J, leaving 6 bases unmatched. The CDR3 is 13 amino acids. Germline CDR1 reads SQVTM; CDR2 reads ANQGSEA. This CDR3 is CSAARDRNTEAFF. As DNA, the CDR3 is TGCAGCGCGGCCCGGGACAGGAACACTGAAGCTTTCTTT.

This clone was counted once. V is TRBV6-5 and J is TRBJ1-1, with a possible D match to TRBD1 (6 bases). The V and J ends lost 4 bases and 3 bases respectively, with 12 bases between them. Germline V lookup: CDR1 MNHEY, CDR2 SVGAGI. The CDR3 runs to 14 residues. CDR3 coding DNA: TGTGCCAGCAGTTTGTACAGGGATCACACTGAAGCTTTCTTT. It is translated as CASSLYRDHTEAFF.

The rearrangement links TRBV19 to TRBJ1-5; 9 nucleotides align to TRBD1. The CDR3 runs 15 residues. Germline assignment: CDR1 LNHDA and CDR2 SQIVND (reference sequence). Trimming removed 6 bases from V and 0 bases from J; junction bases left unmatched: 3. CDR3 sequence reads: CASRGTGSSNQPQHF. CDR3 DNA: TGTGCCAGTAGGGGGACAGGGAGTAGCAATCAGCCCCAGCATTTT.

This rearrangement joins TRBV6-6 to TRBJ1-1; D uncertain. Germline CDR1 and CDR2: MNHNY and SVGAGI (reference sequence). The CDR3 is 12 residues long. The V end lost 6 bases, the J end lost 10 bases, and 15 bases lay between the germline ends. In DNA, the CDR3 is TGTGCCAGCAGATTACCGGGGAGAGGAGCTTTCTTT. It encodes CASRLPGRGAFF.

The V call is TRBV27, the J call TRBJ1-6, with unresolved D. CDR3 length: 14 residues. Germline V gene sequence: CDR1 MNHEY, CDR2 SMNVEV (reference sequence). The V gene lost 4 bases and the J gene lost 7 bases, with 11 bases spanning the gap. The CDR3 DNA reads as TGTGCCAGCAGTTCAGGTATATCCAATTCACCCCTCCACTTT. Amino acids: CASSSGISNSPLHF.

The chain employs TRBV11-2 and TRBJ2-1; 10 nucleotides align to TRBD1. The CDR3 length is 13 residues. V gave up 5 bases and J gave up 15 bases; unmatched junction bases: 10. In germline, CDR1 is SGHAT, CDR2 FQNNGV. CDR3 in DNA: TGTGCCAGCAGCCCGACAGGGGGCGGCTTAGCGTTCTTC. Residues: CASSPTGGGLAFF.

This chain links TRBV5-1 with TRBJ1-2; 8 nucleotides match TRBD1. Trimming cost V 4 bases and J 3 bases; bases outside gene matches: 8. There are 15 residues in the CDR3. CDR1 is SGHRS and CDR2 is YFSETQ in the germline V gene. The CDR3 loop is CASSPRTGPHYGYTF. The CDR3, as DNA: TGCGCCAGCAGCCCGAGGACAGGGCCCCACTATGGCTACACCTTC.

The V call is TRBV7-9, the J call TRBJ2-3; 10 nucleotides line up with TRBD2. This CDR3 region has 16 residues. The germline CDR1 and CDR2 sequences are SEHNR and FQNEAQ (reference sequence). With 6 bases clipped from V and 5 bases from J, the junction kept 11 bases outside the gene matches. CDR3 amino acids: CASSYVAGGGKDTQYF. DNA of the CDR3: TGTGCCAGCAGTTATGTAGCGGGGGGCGGCAAAGATACGCAGTATTTT.

The chain links TRBV5-1 to TRBJ2-3; the match to TRBD2 covers 7 bases. The CDR3 consists of 16 residues. Germline lookup yields CDR1 SGHRS and CDR2 YFSETQ. Losses at the gene ends were 4 bases for V and 2 bases for J; bases not matched to a gene: 10. The DNA for the CDR3 is TGCGCCAGCAGCCTCCTCAGCGGGGAGATCACAGATACGCAGTATTTT. It yields the protein CASSLLSGEITDTQYF. Combining the CDR3 with reference TRBV5-1 and TRBJ2-3 gives the whole variable domain KAGVTQTPRYLIKTRGQQVTLSCSPISGHRSVSWYQQTPGQGLQFLFEYFSETQRNKGNFPGRFSGRQFSNSRSEMNVSTLELGDSALYLCASSLLSGEITDTQYFGPGTRLTVL.

The count of this clone is one. V gene TRBV6-4 combines with J gene TRBJ2-3, with TRBD2 matching over 12 bases. The V gene end was trimmed by 7 bases and the J gene end by 3 bases; junction bases not matched to a gene: 8. Germline CDR1 reads MRHNA; CDR2 reads SNTAGT. This CDR3 contains 16 residues. Here the CDR3 reads CASTPTSGGPTDTQYF. The CDR3 coding sequence is TGTGCCAGCACCCCGACTAGCGGGGGCCCGACAGATACGCAGTATTTT.

The chain recombines TRBV18 with TRBJ1-6, with TRBD1 as a possible D gene (5 bases). The germline V gene encodes CDR1 KGHSH and CDR2 LQKENI. V was cut by 2 bases and J by 6 bases, with 14 bases left in between. This CDR3 is 16 amino acids long. The CDR3 DNA reads as TGTGCCAGCTCACCAACAGGAGGGATCACTAATTCACCCCTCCACTTT. As protein: CASSPTGGITNSPLHF.

The V call is TRBV5-1, the J call TRBJ1-4; D is unresolved. CDR3 length equals 14 residues. Germline V CDR1 and CDR2: SGHRS, YFSETQ. The ends were cut back, 2 bases at V and 0 bases at J, with 5 bases in the middle. The CDR3 is CASSLQATNEKLFF. The CDR3 nucleotides are TGCGCCAGCAGCTTACAAGCAACTAATGAAAAACTGTTTTTT. The whole variable domain, filled in from reference TRBV5-1 and TRBJ1-4, reads KAGVTQTPRYLIKTRGQQVTLSCSPISGHRSVSWYQQTPGQGLQFLFEYFSETQRNKGNFPGRFSGRQFSNSRSEMNVSTLELGDSALYLCASSLQATNEKLFFGSGTQLSVL.

This clone was observed once. This rearrangement joins TRBV27 to TRBJ1-2; tentatively, D is TRBD1 (6 bases). The V and J ends lost 2 bases and 2 bases respectively, with 15 bases between them. The CDR3 contains 16 residues. CDR1 and CDR2 (germline): MNHEY, SMNVEV (reference sequence). CDR3 nucleotide sequence: TGTGCCAGCAGTTTACGTTCCCAGGGGAAGAACTATGGCTACACCTTC. Translated: CASSLRSQGKNYGYTF.

This clone was picked up one time. This chain uses TRBV4-1 with TRBJ2-5; TRBD2 aligns across 15 bases. Germline V gene data show CDR1 as MGHRA and CDR2 as YSYEKL. V gave up 3 bases and J gave up 1 base; unmatched junction bases: 9. The CDR3 contains 19 residues. The CDR3 is CASSQAGLAGGASQETQYF. The CDR3 DNA follows: TGCGCCAGCAGCCAGGCGGGACTAGCGGGGGGCGCTTCCCAAGAGACCCAGTACTTC.

The chain couples TRBV29-1 to TRBJ2-5; a weak D match, TRBD2 (5 bases). The V gene lost 5 bases and the J gene lost 4 bases, with 17 bases spanning the gap. The CDR3 has 14 amino acids. Per the germline V gene, CDR1 is SQVTM and CDR2 is ANQGSEA. CDR3 amino acids: CSVCIRTPRETQYF. CDR3 DNA sequence: TGCAGCGTTTGCATTAGGACTCCAAGAGAGACCCAGTACTTC.

The J gene is TRBJ1-3, the V gene TRBV6-6; no definite D call. Looked up from germline, CDR1 is MNHNY and CDR2 is SVGAGI (reference sequence). The CDR3 totals 16 residues. V lost 5 bases, J lost 4 bases, and 18 bases lay in between. The CDR3 sequence is CASSQEEGMAGNTIYF. Written as DNA, the CDR3 is TGTGCCAGCAGTCAAGAGGAGGGCATGGCCGGAAACACCATATATTTT.

The rearrangement links TRBV5-1 to TRBJ1-2; TRBD1 agrees at 8 bases. The CDR3 covers 13 residues. J was trimmed by 8 bases and V by 4 bases; bases with no gene match: 7. Germline V CDR1 and CDR2: SGHRS, YFSETQ. CDR3 bases: TGCGCCAGCAGCCCAGGGGGCTTGGGCGGCTACACCTTC. Encoded protein: CASSPGGLGGYTF.

V and J are TRBV10-3 and TRBJ1-6, with 10 bases fitting TRBD1. V trimming: 0 bases; J trimming: 12 bases; junction bases outside the gene matches: 8. CDR1 ENHRY and CDR2 SYGVKD come from the germline V gene. This CDR3 is 16 amino acids long. CDR3 loop: CAISESLKGQGGPLHF. The DNA of the CDR3 is TGTGCCATCAGTGAGTCGTTAAAAGGACAGGGGGGACCCCTCCACTTT.

V usage is TRBV4-1 and J usage is TRBJ1-1; no clear D. Germline V gene lookup returns CDR1 MGHRA and CDR2 YSYEKL. The V end lost 1 base, the J end lost 5 bases, and 5 bases lay between the germline ends. The CDR3 totals 12 residues. This CDR3 is CASSQGRTEAFF. The CDR3 DNA sequence: TGCGCCAGCAGCCAAGGTCGTACTGAAGCTTTCTTT.

The chain has TRBV15 and TRBJ2-1; the D is unclear. In germline, CDR1 is LNHNV, CDR2 YYDKDF (reference sequence). Trimming removed 5 bases from V and 9 bases from J, with 11 bases in between. The CDR3 contains 12 residues. The CDR3 DNA is TGTGCCACCAGCTCCATTTTTAGTGAGCAGTTCTTC. Protein product: CATSSIFSEQFF.